The clone carrying this T cell receptor (beta chain) was observed a single time. The antigen remains undetermined. Trimming cost V 2 bases and J 0 bases, with 17 bases left between them. This CDR3 has 18 residues. Germline CDR1 and CDR2: MNHNS and SASEGT. The sample originates from a study of T cell responses to AZD1222 COVID-19 vaccine. Findings of the study overall: Most donors were white British, females outnumbered males, and clonal diversity was possibly underestimated.

Sequencing was performed with immunoSEQ multiplex PCR; in TCRdb, only in-frame clones are kept and a portion is missing. The sample includes 110,000 to 150,000 clones, just over 90% seen only once; the top ten take approximately 9%. This specimen consisted of peripheral blood, obtained on day 0 of AZD1222 vaccination. The receptor's source is an adult in good health. The rearrangement joins TRBV6-1 to TRBJ1-5, with no clear D. The DNA of the CDR3 is TGTGCCAGCAGTGAATACGGTTCGATCATGTATAGCAATCAGCCCCAGCATTTT. As protein: CASSEYGSIMYSNQPQHF.